The rows below give T cell receptor beta chains drawn from one sample of a study of blood T cell repertoires in COVID-19. Sequencing used immunoSEQ multiplex PCR; TCRdb keeps in-frame clones, though not all of them. The sample yields about 220,000 clones, about 87% seen once. Specimen: PBMCs or T cells enriched from blood (not recorded which). Source of these receptors: a woman in her 30s with acute COVID-19. CDR3s include the opening cysteine and the closing phenylalanine or tryptophan. Each record gives: CDR3 protein, CDR3 DNA, D gene, clone size, J gene, V gene. D genes are given only for firm matches. Part of the rows lack a size; the others show once, few, many or a class for expanded clones.

CDR3: CAISESNGRHGDTQYF
DNA: TGTGCCATCAGTGAGTCGAACGGGAGGCACGGAGATACGCAGTATTTT
D: TRBD2
size: NA
J: TRBJ2-3
V: TRBV10-3

CDR3: CASSEPQGAGNTIYF
DNA: TGCGCCAGCAGTGAGCCGCAGGGGGCCGGAAACACCATATATTTT
D: TRBD1
size: NA
J: TRBJ1-3
V: TRBV10-1

CDR3: CASGFFGNQPQHF
DNA: TGTGCTAGTGGTTTTTTCGGCAATCAGCCCCAGCATTTT
D: NA
size: NA
J: TRBJ1-5
V: TRBV12-5

CDR3: CASSDWTGGISNQPQHF
DNA: TGTGCCAGCAGCGACTGGACAGGGGGTATAAGCAATCAGCCCCAGCATTTT
D: TRBD1
size: NA
J: TRBJ1-5
V: TRBV7-9

CDR3: CASSSPGNTGELFF
DNA: TGTGCCAGCAGCTCACCAGGGAACACCGGGGAGCTGTTTTTT
D: NA
size: once
J: TRBJ2-2
V: TRBV5-5

CDR3: CASSFAGTGVSEQYF
DNA: TGTGCCAGCAGTTTCGCCGGAACAGGGGTTTCCGAGCAGTACTTC
D: TRBD1
size: NA
J: TRBJ2-7
V: TRBV13

CDR3: CASSPNRVRFF
DNA: TGTGCCAGCAGTCCAAACAGGGTTAGGTTCTTT
D: NA
size: NA
J: TRBJ1-1
V: TRBV12-3/TRBV12-4

CDR3: CASGQDRGQMELFF
DNA: TGTGCCAGCGGCCAAGACAGGGGGCAAATGGAGCTGTTTTTT
D: TRBD1
size: NA
J: TRBJ2-2
V: TRBV6-5

CDR3: CASSLAGRGAGYGYTF
DNA: TGTGCCAGCAGCTTGGCCGGGAGGGGGGCAGGGTATGGCTACACCTTC
D: NA
size: NA
J: TRBJ1-2
V: TRBV5-6

CDR3: CASSLGGLLAGYTF
DNA: TGTGCCAGCAGCTTAGGGGGGCTCTTAGCCGGCTACACCTTC
D: NA
size: NA
J: TRBJ1-2
V: TRBV7-9

CDR3: CASRPGTGGTEAFF
DNA: TGCGCCAGCAGGCCCGGGACAGGGGGAACTGAAGCTTTCTTT
D: TRBD1
size: NA
J: TRBJ1-1
V: TRBV5-1

CDR3: CASSHGSNYGYTF
DNA: TGTGCCAGCAGCCACGGTTCTAACTATGGCTACACCTTC
D: NA
size: NA
J: TRBJ1-2
V: TRBV3-1/TRBV3-2

CDR3: CASSLVTGVWSEAFF
DNA: TGCGCCAGCAGCTTGGTGACAGGGGTTTGGTCTGAAGCTTTCTTT
D: TRBD1
size: NA
J: TRBJ1-1
V: TRBV5-1

CDR3: CASSLLPNQPQHF
DNA: TGTGCCAGCAGCCTTCTACCTAATCAGCCCCAGCATTTT
D: NA
size: NA
J: TRBJ1-5
V: TRBV12-1

CDR3: CASGDSYGYTF
DNA: TGCGCCAGCGGAGACAGCTATGGCTACACCTTC
D: NA
size: NA
J: TRBJ1-2
V: TRBV10-1

CDR3: CASSLKGSQETQYF
DNA: TGCGCCAGCAGCTTGAAGGGGTCCCAAGAGACCCAGTACTTC
D: NA
size: NA
J: TRBJ2-5
V: TRBV5-1